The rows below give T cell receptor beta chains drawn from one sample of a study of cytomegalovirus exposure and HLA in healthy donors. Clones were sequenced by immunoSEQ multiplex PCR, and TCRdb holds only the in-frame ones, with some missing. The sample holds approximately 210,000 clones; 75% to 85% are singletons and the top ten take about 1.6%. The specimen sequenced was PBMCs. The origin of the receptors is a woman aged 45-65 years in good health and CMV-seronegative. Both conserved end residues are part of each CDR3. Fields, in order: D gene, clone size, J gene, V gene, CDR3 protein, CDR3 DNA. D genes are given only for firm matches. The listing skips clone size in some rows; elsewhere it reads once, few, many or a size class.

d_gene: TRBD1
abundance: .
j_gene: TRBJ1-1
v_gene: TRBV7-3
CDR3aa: CASSQGQANTEAFF
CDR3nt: TGTGCCAGCAGCCAAGGACAGGCCAACACTGAAGCTTTCTTT

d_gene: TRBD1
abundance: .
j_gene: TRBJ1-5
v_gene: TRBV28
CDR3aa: CASSQGGFSNQPQHF
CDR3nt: TGTGCCAGCAGTCAGGGGGGATTCAGCAATCAGCCCCAGCATTTT

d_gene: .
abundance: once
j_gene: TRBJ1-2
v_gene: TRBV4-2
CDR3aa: CASSSPGDYGYTF
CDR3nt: TGTGCCAGCAGTTCCCCGGGGGACTATGGCTACACCTTC

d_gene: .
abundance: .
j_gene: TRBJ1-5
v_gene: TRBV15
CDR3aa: CATSDGDNRSNQPQHF
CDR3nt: TGTGCCACCAGCGACGGGGACAATCGGAGCAATCAGCCCCAGCATTTT

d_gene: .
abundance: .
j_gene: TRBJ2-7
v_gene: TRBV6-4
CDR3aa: CARPRLTGSYEQYF
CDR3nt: TGTGCCAGGCCGAGACTTACAGGCTCCTACGAGCAGTACTTC

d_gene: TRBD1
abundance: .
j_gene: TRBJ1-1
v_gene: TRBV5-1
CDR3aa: CASSPGGRNTEAFF
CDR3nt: TGCGCCAGCAGCCCAGGGGGCCGGAACACTGAAGCTTTCTTT

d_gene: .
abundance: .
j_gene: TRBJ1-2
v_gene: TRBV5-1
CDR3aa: CASSFSSGTGQGHYGYTF
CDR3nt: TGCGCCAGCAGCTTCTCCTCTGGAACGGGACAAGGTCACTATGGCTACACCTTC

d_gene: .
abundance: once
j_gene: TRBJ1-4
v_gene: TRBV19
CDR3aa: CASSMRRAGATNEKLFF
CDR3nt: TGTGCCAGTAGTATGAGGCGGGCTGGCGCAACTAATGAAAAACTGTTTTTT

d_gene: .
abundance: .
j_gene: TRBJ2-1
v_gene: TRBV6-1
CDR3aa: CASSEGGRHLYNEQFF
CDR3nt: TGTGCCAGCAGTGAAGGAGGGAGGCACTTATACAATGAGCAGTTCTTC

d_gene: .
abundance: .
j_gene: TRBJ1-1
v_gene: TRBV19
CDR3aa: CASSMTGLNTEAFF
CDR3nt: TGTGCCAGTAGTATGACAGGCCTTAACACTGAAGCTTTCTTT